This is a list of T cell receptor beta chains from one sample in a study of blood T cells in healthy people across ages. TCRdb passed the 5' RACE reads through MiXCR, listing each CDR3 protein once. This table holds 600,000 to 850,000 distinct CDR3 sequences, 43% found once. The sequencing input was blood. These receptor sequences come from an older woman in good health. Each CDR3 is given with its conserved first and last residue. Each record gives: J gene, CDR3 length, D gene, V gene, clone size, CDR3 DNA, CDR3 protein. The D gene is left open where the match is weak. Not every row has a clone size; where given, it reads once, few, many or a size class.

TRBJ2-5,15,TRBD2,TRBV6-2/TRBV6-3,few,TGTGCCAGCAGTTCCGGGACTAGCAGTGACCGGGCCCAGTACTTC,CASSSGTSSDRAQYF
TRBJ1-1,13,TRBD1,TRBV29-1,.,TGCAGCGTCCGACAGGGTCACGCCACTGAAGCTTTCTTT,CSVRQGHATEAFF
TRBJ2-5,17,TRBD2,TRBV7-8,.,TGTGCCAGCAGCCCATCGACTAGCGGGGGGACTGGCCGGACCCAGTACTTC,CASSPSTSGGTGRTQYF
TRBJ2-7,14,.,TRBV20-1,.,TGCAGTGCTAGTCCGGGGTCGGGGACCTACGAGCAGTACTTC,CSASPGSGTYEQYF
TRBJ2-5,13,.,TRBV5-1,few,TGCGCCAGCGGAAGAGACAGCGGTGAGACCCAGTACTTC,CASGRDSGETQYF
TRBJ2-7,15,TRBD2,TRBV9,once,TGTGCCAGCAGCGTAGATGGGACTAGCTTCTACGAGCAGTACTTC,CASSVDGTSFYEQYF
TRBJ2-7,14,.,TRBV11-1,few,TGTGCCGGCAGCTTAGGAGGCAGGACCTACGAGCAGTACTTC,CAGSLGGRTYEQYF
TRBJ1-6,13,TRBD1,TRBV30,few,TGTGCCTGGGGGACAGGGCTCAATTCACTCCTCCACTTT,CAWGTGLNSLLHF
TRBJ2-7,16,.,TRBV21-1,.,TGTGCCAGCAGCAAACTCTCTAGCGACTTGCCCTACGAGCAGTACTTC,CASSKLSSDLPYEQYF
TRBJ1-6,12,.,TRBV20-1,few,TGCAGTGCCGCGAAGGGGAATTCACCCCTCCACTTT,CSAAKGNSPLHF
TRBJ2-2,16,TRBD1,TRBV19,.,TGTGCCAGTAGTGACGACAGGGGGGCGAGCACCGGGGAGCTGTTTTTT,CASSDDRGASTGELFF
TRBJ2-6,15,.,TRBV7-2,.,TGTGCCAGCAGCAGGAGCCACTCTGGGGCCAACGTCCCGACTTTC,CASSRSHSGANVPTF
TRBJ2-4,10,.,TRBV5-1,many,TGCGCCAGCAGCTTAAACATTCAGTACTTC,CASSLNIQYF
TRBJ1-5,13,.,TRBV20-1,.,TGCAGTGCTAGTGTAGGGGTTAATCAGCCCCAGCATTTT,CSASVGVNQPQHF
TRBJ2-7,15,TRBD2,TRBV3-1,.,TGTGCCAGCAGCCAAGCCCCTAGCGGCCCCTACGAGCAGTACTTC,CASSQAPSGPYEQYF
TRBJ2-3,15,.,TRBV6-1,.,TGTGCCAGCAGTGAAGCGGTCGGGGGCACAGATACGCAGTATTTT,CASSEAVGGTDTQYF
TRBJ1-5,15,.,TRBV5-1,.,TGCGCCAGCAGGAGGACGGAGAATAGCAATCAGCCCCAGCATTTT,CASRRTENSNQPQHF
TRBJ2-4,15,TRBD1,TRBV7-2,many,TGTGCCAGCACCTACACAATGGACAGGGGAAACATTCAGTACTTC,CASTYTMDRGNIQYF
TRBJ2-1,16,TRBD2,TRBV11-3,.,TGTGCCAGCAGCTCGGGACTAGCGGAGACCTACAATGAGCAGTTCTTC,CASSSGLAETYNEQFF
TRBJ2-3,13,.,TRBV7-3,.,TGTGCCAGCAGCTTGGACGGTTCAGATACGCAGTATTTT,CASSLDGSDTQYF
TRBJ2-5,15,TRBD2,TRBV12-3/TRBV12-4,few,TGTGCCAGCAGTTTATGGGGGGGGACGAAAGAGACCCAGTACTTC,CASSLWGGTKETQYF
TRBJ2-1,16,TRBD2,TRBV24-1,.,TGTGCCACCAGTGATAATCTAAAGCGGGAGTTTCATGAGCAGTTCTTC,CATSDNLKREFHEQFF
TRBJ2-7,14,TRBD1,TRBV7-9,.,TGTGCCAGCAGCGGAGAGGGGGCAGTTTACGAGCAGTACTTC,CASSGEGAVYEQYF
TRBJ1-2,14,.,TRBV6-5,few,TGTGCCAGCAGTCGGGAGGCGGGGAACTATGGCTACACCTTC,CASSREAGNYGYTF
TRBJ1-5,14,.,TRBV7-9,.,TGTGCCAGCAGCGCCGCCCTAGGGGGTCAGCCCCAGCATTTT,CASSAALGGQPQHF
TRBJ2-7,15,.,TRBV3-1,.,TGTGCCAGCAGCCAAGACCCCGGTCGCGTGGGCGAGCAGTACTTC,CASSQDPGRVGEQYF
TRBJ2-1,15,.,TRBV3-1,few,TGTGCCAGCAGCCAACTCCTCACGACTGGCAATGAGCAGTTCTTC,CASSQLLTTGNEQFF
TRBJ2-3,17,TRBD1,TRBV24-1,.,TGTGCCACCAGTGACAAGCCCGGGACAGGGATCACAGATACGCAGTATTTT,CATSDKPGTGITDTQYF
TRBJ2-3,16,TRBD2,TRBV7-9,once,TGTGCCAGCAGCTCCCCGACTAGCACCTCACCAGATACGCAGTATTTT,CASSSPTSTSPDTQYF
TRBJ2-1,12,.,TRBV28,few,TGTGCCAGCAGTTCCCAGCGGCCTGAGCAGTTCTTC,CASSSQRPEQFF
TRBJ2-3,16,TRBD2,TRBV5-1,.,TGCGCCAGCAGCTTAGGGACTAGCGTGGACACAGATACGCAGTATTTT,CASSLGTSVDTDTQYF
TRBJ1-1,13,TRBD1,TRBV10-3,.,TGCGCCATCAATCCAGGGGGCGATACTGAAGCTTTCTTT,CAINPGGDTEAFF
TRBJ2-3,15,TRBD2,TRBV5-1,.,TGCGCCAGCAGCTTGTCTGGACTAGCAACAGATACGCAGTATTTT,CASSLSGLATDTQYF
TRBJ1-5,13,.,TRBV20-1,few,TGCAGTGCTAGCGCGGGGGGGCTACAGCCCCAGCATTTT,CSASAGGLQPQHF
TRBJ2-2,13,TRBD1,TRBV30,.,TGTGCCTGGGGGACAGGTGAAACCGGGGAGCTGTTTTTT,CAWGTGETGELFF
TRBJ2-7,15,TRBD2,TRBV4-2,.,TGTGCCAGCAGCCAAGATACAGCGGGACCGCACGAGCAGTACTTC,CASSQDTAGPHEQYF
TRBJ2-5,14,.,TRBV28,many,TGTGCCAGCAGCCCCGTGGGTCGGGGAGAGACCCAGTACTTC,CASSPVGRGETQYF
TRBJ2-3,14,.,TRBV14,.,TGTGCCAGCAGCCAAGCCCTAGCGACCGATACGCAGTATTTT,CASSQALATDTQYF
TRBJ2-7,16,TRBD2,TRBV4-1,.,TGCGCCAGCAGCCAAGAGTCGAGCGGGAAGATCTACGAGCAGTACTTC,CASSQESSGKIYEQYF
TRBJ1-2,13,.,TRBV6-1,.,TGTGCCAGCAGTCCCGGGTCCCGGCCTGGCTACACCTTC,CASSPGSRPGYTF
TRBJ2-5,14,TRBD2,TRBV2,.,TGTGCCAGTGAACTAGCGGGGGGCCGGGAGACCCAGTACTTC,CASELAGGRETQYF
TRBJ2-3,17,.,TRBV2,.,TGTGCCAGCAGTGAACTTGGTGGGGGGCACGACACAGATACGCAGTATTTT,CASSELGGGHDTDTQYF
TRBJ2-7,16,TRBD2,TRBV14,.,TGTGCCAGCAGCCAATTCCTAGGGCTAGCGGGAGATGAGCAGTACTTC,CASSQFLGLAGDEQYF
TRBJ2-7,14,TRBD1,TRBV18,.,TGTGCCAGCTCTACAGGGGCCATCTCCTACGAGCAGTACTTC,CASSTGAISYEQYF
TRBJ2-5,17,.,TRBV5-1,.,TGCGCCAGCAGCCCGTCCGTTGGATCCCCGGAAGGGGAGACCCAGTACTTC,CASSPSVGSPEGETQYF
TRBJ1-1,14,.,TRBV28,.,TGTGCCAGCAGTTTATTCTGGGGGAACACTGAAGCTTTCTTT,CASSLFWGNTEAFF
TRBJ2-7,14,.,TRBV15,.,TGTGCCACCAGCCAAAGGTACGGGGGCTACGAGCAGTACTTC,CATSQRYGGYEQYF
TRBJ2-1,14,TRBD2,TRBV20-1,many,TGCAGTGCTAGAGAAGGCCTAGCGGGACATGAGCAGTTCTTC,CSAREGLAGHEQFF
TRBJ2-7,16,.,TRBV13,few,TGTGCCAGCAGCCCACCTTGGGGTGGTAGGTACTACGAGCAGTACTTC,CASSPPWGGRYYEQYF
TRBJ1-2,13,TRBD1,TRBV7-3,few,TGTGCCAGCAGCGAACAGGGGACTCAAGGCTACACCTTC,CASSEQGTQGYTF
TRBJ1-2,14,.,TRBV5-5,.,TGTGCCAGCAGCTTGGATACGTCCCTGGGTGGCTACACCTTC,CASSLDTSLGGYTF
TRBJ1-1,14,.,TRBV10-3,few,TGTGCCGTGGGACCAGGGGAGCAGAACACTGAAGCTTTCTTT,CAVGPGEQNTEAFF
TRBJ1-1,17,TRBD1,TRBV20-1,.,TGCAGTGCTAGAGATGCAGGGAGACAGGGGGCGAACACTGAAGCTTTCTTT,CSARDAGRQGANTEAFF
TRBJ1-2,13,.,TRBV25-1,many,TGTGCCAGCAGGGACAGAGCTAACTATGGCTACACCTTC,CASRDRANYGYTF
TRBJ2-2,15,TRBD2,TRBV9,.,TGTGCCAGCGACGCCGGGACTAGCCTCTCCGGGGAGCTGTTTTTT,CASDAGTSLSGELFF
TRBJ1-1,13,TRBD1,TRBV9,few,TGTGCCAGCACACAGGGGGTGAACACTGAAGCTTTCTTT,CASTQGVNTEAFF